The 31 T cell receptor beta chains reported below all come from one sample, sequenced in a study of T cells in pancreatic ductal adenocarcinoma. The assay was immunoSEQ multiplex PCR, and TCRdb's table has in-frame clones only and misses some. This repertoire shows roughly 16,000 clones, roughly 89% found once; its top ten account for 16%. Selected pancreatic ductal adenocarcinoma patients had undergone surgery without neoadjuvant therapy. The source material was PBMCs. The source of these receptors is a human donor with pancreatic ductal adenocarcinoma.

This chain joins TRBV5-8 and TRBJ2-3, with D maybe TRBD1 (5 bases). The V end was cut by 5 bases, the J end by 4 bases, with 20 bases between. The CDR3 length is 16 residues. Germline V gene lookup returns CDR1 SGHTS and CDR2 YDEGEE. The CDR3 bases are TGTGCCAGCAGTTGGGGCGATGGGCATGGCCCAGATACGCAGTATTTT. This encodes CASSWGDGHGPDTQYF.

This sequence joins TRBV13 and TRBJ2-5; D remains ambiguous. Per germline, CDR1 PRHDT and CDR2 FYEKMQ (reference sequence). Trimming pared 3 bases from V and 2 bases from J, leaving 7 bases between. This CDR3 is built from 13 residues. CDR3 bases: TGTGCCAGCAGCTTTCAGGATCAAGAGACCCAGTACTTC. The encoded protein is CASSFQDQETQYF.

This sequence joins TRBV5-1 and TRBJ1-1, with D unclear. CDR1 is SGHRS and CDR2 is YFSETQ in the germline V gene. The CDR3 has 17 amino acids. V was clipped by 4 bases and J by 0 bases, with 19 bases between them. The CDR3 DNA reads TGCGCCAGCAGCCTGGGCTTTGGGCTGGCGGTGAACACTGAAGCTTTCTTT. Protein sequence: CASSLGFGLAVNTEAFF.

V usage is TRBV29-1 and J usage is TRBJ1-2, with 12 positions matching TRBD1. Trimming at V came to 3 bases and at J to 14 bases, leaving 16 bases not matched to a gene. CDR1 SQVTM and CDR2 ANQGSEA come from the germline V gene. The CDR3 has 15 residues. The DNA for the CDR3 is TGCAGCGTTGACTTTCGCCGGGGGACAGGGGGCGCAGATACCTTC. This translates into CSVDFRRGTGGADTF.

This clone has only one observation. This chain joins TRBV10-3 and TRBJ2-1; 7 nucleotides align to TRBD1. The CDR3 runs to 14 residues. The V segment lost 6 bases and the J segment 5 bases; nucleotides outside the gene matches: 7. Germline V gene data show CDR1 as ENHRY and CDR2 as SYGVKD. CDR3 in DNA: TGTGCCATCAGCCCGGGACAGCCGAACAATGAGCAGTTCTTC. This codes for CAISPGQPNNEQFF.

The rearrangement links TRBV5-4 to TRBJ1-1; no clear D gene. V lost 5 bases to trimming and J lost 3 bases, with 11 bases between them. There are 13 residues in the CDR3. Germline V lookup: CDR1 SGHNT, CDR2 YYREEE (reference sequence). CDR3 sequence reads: CASSYGPDTEAFF. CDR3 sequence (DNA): TGTGCCAGCAGTTACGGACCTGACACTGAAGCTTTCTTT. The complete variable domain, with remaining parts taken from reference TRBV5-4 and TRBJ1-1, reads ETGVTQSPTHLIKTRGQQVTLRCSSQSGHNTVSWYQQALGQGPQFIFQYYREEENGRGNFPPRFSGLQFPNYSSELNVNALELDDSALYLCASSYGPDTEAFFGQGTRLTVV.

The DNA of the CDR3 is TGTGCCAGCAGCGAAGGCAGAGGAGCTAACTATGGCTACACCTTC. It encodes CASSEGRGANYGYTF. The chain is built from TRBV7-8 and TRBJ1-2; unclear D gene. The CDR3 totals 15 residues. V lost 5 bases, J lost 0 bases, and 13 bases lay in between. CDR1 SGHVS and CDR2 FQNEAQ come from the germline V gene.

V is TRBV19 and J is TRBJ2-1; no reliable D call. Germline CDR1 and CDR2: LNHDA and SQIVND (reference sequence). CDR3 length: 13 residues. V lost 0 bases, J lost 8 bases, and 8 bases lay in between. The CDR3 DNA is TGTGCCAGTAGTATAGATAACCCGGATGAGCAGTTCTTC. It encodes CASSIDNPDEQFF.

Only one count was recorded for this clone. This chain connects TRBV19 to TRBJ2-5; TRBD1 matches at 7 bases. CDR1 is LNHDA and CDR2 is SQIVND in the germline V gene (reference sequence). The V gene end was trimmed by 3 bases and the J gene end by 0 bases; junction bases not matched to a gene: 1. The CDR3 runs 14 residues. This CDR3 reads CASSIRGNQETQYF. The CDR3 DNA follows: TGTGCCAGTAGTATCAGGGGGAACCAAGAGACCCAGTACTTC.

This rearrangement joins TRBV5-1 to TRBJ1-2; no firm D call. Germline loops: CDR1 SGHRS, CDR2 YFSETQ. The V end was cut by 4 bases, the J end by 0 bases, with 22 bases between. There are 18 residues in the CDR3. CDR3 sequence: CASSPDDDRPHTNYGYTF. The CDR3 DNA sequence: TGCGCCAGCAGCCCGGACGACGACCGCCCGCATACTAACTATGGCTACACCTTC.

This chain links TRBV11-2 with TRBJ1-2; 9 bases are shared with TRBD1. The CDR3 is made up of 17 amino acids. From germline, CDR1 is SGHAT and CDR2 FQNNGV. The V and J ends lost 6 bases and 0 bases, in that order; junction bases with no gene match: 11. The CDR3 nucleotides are TGTGCCAGCAGTTACCTGGGACAGGGCATCCCTAACTATGGCTACACCTTC. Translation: CASSYLGQGIPNYGYTF.

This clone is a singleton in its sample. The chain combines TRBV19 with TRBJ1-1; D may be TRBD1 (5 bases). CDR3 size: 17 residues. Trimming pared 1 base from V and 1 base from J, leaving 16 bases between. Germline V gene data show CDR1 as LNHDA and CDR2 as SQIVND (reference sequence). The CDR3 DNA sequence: TGTGCCAGTAGTATAGTGTTTGGTCAGGGAGGGAACACTGAAGCTTTCTTT. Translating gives CASSIVFGQGGNTEAFF. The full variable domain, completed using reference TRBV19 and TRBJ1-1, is DGGITQSPKYLFRKEGQNVTLSCEQNLNHDAMYWYRQDPGQGLRLIYYSQIVNDFQKGDIAEGYSVSREKKESFPLTVTSAQKNPTAFYLCASSIVFGQGGNTEAFFGQGTRLTVV.

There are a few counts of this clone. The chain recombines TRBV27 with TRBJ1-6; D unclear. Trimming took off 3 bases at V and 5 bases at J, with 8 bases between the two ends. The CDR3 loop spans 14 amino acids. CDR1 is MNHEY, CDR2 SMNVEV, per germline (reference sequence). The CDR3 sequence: CASSLATDNSPLHF. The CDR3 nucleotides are TGTGCCAGCAGTTTGGCAACGGATAATTCACCCCTCCACTTT.

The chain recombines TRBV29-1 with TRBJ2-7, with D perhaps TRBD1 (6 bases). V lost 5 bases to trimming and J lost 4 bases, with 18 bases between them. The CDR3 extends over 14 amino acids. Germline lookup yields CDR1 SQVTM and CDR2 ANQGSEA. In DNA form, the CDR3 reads TGCAGCGTTACCTTTGGGGACAAGGGGTACGAGCAGTACTTC. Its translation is CSVTFGDKGYEQYF.

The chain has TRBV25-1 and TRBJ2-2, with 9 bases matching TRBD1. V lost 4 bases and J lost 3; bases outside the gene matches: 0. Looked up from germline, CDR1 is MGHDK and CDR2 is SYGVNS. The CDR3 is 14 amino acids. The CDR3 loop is CASSGTGDTGELFF. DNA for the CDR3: TGTGCCAGCAGTGGGACAGGGGACACCGGGGAGCTGTTTTTT.

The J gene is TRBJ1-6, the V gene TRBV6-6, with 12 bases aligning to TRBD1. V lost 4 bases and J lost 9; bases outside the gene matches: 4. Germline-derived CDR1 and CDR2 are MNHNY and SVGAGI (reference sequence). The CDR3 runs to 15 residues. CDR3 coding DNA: TGTGCCAGCAGTTCCGGGACAGGGGGCAGTTCACCCCTCCACTTT. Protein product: CASSSGTGGSSPLHF.

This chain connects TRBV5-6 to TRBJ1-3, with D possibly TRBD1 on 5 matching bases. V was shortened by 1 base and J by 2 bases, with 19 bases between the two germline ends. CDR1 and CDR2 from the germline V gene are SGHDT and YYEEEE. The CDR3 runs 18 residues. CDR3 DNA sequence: TGTGCCAGCAGCTTGTTGCTAGGCAGGGAGACACCTGGAAACACCATATATTTT. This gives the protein CASSLLLGRETPGNTIYF. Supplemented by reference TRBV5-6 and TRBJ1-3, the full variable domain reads DAGVTQSPTHLIKTRGQQVTLRCSPKSGHDTVSWYQQALGQGPQFIFQYYEEEERQRGNFPDRFSGHQFPNYSSELNVNALLLGDSALYLCASSLLLGRETPGNTIYFGEGSWLTVV.

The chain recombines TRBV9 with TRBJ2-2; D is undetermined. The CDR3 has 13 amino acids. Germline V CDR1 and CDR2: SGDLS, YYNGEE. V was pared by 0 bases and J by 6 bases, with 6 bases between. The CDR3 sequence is CASSVAIAGELFF. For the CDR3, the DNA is TGTGCCAGCAGCGTAGCTATCGCCGGGGAGCTGTTTTTT.

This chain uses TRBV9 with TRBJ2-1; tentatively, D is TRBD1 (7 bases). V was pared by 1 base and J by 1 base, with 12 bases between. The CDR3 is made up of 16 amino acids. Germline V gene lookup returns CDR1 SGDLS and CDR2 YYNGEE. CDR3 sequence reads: CASSVMSGGSYNEQFF. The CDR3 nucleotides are TGTGCCAGCAGCGTAATGTCAGGGGGGTCCTACAATGAGCAGTTCTTC.

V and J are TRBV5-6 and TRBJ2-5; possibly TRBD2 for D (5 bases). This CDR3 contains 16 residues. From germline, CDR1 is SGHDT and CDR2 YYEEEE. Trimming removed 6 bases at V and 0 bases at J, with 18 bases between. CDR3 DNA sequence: TGTGCCAGCACCCGAACTCGAGGGAGTTACCAAGAGACCCAGTACTTC. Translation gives CASTRTRGSYQETQYF.

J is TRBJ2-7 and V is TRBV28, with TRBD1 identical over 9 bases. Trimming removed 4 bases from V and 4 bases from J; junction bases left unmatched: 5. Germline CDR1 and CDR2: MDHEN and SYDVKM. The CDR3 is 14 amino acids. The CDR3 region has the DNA TGTGCCAGCAGTTCGCCGGGACAGGGATACGAGCAGTACTTC. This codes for CASSSPGQGYEQYF.

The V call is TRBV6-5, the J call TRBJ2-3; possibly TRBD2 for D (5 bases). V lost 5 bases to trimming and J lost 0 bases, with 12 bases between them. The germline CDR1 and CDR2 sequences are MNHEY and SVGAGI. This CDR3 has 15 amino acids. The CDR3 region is CASSPRRTSTDTQYF. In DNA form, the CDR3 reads TGTGCCAGCAGTCCAAGGAGGACTAGCACAGATACGCAGTATTTT.

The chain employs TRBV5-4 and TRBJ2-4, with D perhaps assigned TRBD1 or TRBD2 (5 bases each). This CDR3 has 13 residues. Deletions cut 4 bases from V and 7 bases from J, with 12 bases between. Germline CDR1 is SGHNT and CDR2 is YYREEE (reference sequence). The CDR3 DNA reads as TGTGCCAGCAGCCGGGACGAGTTGAACATTCAGTACTTC. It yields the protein CASSRDELNIQYF.

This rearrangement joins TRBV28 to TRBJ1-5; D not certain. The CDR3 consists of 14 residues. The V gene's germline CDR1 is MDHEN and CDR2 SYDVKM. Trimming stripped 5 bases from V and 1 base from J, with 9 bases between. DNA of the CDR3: TGTGCCAGCAGTACCCGCAGGAGCAATCAGCCCCAGCATTTT. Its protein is CASSTRRSNQPQHF.

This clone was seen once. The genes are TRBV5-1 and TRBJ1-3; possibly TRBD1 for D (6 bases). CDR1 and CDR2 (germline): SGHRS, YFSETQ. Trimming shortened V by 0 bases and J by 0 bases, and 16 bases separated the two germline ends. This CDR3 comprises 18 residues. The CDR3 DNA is TGCGCCAGCAGCTTGGGGGGCCCGAGACAGGCCTCTGGAAACACCATATATTTT. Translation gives CASSLGGPRQASGNTIYF.

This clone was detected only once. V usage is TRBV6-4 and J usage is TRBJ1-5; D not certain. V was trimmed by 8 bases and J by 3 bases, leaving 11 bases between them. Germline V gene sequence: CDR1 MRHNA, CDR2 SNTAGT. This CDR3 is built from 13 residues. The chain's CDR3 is CASAQEFNQPQHF. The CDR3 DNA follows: TGTGCCAGCGCGCAAGAATTCAATCAGCCCCAGCATTTT.

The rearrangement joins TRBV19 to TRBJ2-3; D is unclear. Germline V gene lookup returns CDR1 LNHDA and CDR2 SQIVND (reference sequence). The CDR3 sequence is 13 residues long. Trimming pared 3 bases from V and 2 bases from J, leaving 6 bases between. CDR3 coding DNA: TGTGCCAGTAGTATTCAGGACACAGATACGCAGTATTTT. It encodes CASSIQDTDTQYF.

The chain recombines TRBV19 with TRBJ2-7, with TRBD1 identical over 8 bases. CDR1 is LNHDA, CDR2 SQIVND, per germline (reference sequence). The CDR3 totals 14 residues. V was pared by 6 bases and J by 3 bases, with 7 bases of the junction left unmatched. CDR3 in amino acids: CASSRSDRGYEQYF. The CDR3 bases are TGTGCCAGTAGCCGGAGCGACAGGGGCTACGAGCAGTACTTC. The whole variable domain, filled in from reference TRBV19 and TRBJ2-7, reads DGGITQSPKYLFRKEGQNVTLSCEQNLNHDAMYWYRQDPGQGLRLIYYSQIVNDFQKGDIAEGYSVSREKKESFPLTVTSAQKNPTAFYLCASSRSDRGYEQYFGPGTRLTVT.

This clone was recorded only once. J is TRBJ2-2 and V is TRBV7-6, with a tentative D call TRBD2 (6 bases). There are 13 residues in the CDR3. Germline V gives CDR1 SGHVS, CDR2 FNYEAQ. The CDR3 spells CAAEGPLAGELFF. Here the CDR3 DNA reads TGTGCTGCGGAGGGCCCCCTGGCCGGGGAGCTGTTTTTT. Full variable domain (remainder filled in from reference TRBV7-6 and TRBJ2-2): GAGVSQSPRYKVTKRGQDVALRCDPISGHVSLYWYRQALGQGPEFLTYFNYEAQQDKSGLPNDRFSAERPEGSISTLTIQRTEQRDSAMYRCAAEGPLAGELFFGEGSRLTVL.

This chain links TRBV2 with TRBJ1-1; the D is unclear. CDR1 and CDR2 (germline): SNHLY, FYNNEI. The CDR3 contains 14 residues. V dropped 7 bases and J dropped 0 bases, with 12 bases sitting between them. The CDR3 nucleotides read TGTGCCAGCAACATACTAGGCCTGAACACTGAAGCTTTCTTT. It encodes CASNILGLNTEAFF.

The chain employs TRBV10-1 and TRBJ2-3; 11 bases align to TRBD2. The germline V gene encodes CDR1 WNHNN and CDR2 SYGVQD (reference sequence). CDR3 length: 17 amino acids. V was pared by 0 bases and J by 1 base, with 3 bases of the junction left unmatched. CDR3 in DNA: TGCGCCAGCAGTGAGTCGAAGGGACTAGCGGGCACAGATACGCAGTATTTT. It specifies CASSESKGLAGTDTQYF.